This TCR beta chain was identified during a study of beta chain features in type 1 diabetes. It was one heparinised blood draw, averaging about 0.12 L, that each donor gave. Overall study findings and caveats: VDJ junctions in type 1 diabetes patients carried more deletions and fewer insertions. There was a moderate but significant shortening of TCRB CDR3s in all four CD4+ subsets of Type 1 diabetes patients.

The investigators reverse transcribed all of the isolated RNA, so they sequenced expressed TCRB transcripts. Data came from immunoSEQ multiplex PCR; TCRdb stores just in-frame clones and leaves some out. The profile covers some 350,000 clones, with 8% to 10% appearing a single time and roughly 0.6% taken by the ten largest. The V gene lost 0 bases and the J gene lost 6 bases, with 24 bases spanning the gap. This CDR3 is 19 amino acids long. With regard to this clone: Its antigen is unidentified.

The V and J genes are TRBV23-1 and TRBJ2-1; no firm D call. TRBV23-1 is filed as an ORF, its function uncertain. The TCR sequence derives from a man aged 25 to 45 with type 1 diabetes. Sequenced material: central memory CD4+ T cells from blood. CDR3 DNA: TGCGCCAGCAGTCAATCGAAAGGAGCTGTTTGTGTCCGAACCAATGAGCAGTTCTTC. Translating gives CASSQSKGAVCVRTNEQFF.